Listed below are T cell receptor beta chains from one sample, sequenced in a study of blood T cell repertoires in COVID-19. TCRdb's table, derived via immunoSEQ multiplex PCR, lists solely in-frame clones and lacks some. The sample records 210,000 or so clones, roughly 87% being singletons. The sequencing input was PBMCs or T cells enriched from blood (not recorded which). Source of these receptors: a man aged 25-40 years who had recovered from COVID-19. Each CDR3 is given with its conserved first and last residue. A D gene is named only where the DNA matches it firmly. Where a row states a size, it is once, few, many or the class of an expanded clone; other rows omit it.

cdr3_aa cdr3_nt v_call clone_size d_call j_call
CASTLGGAHTNNEQFF TGTGCCAGCACCCTGGGGGGGGCCCACACTAACAATGAGCAGTTCTTC TRBV5-4 . . TRBJ2-1
CASSSGQLRLKEFF TGTGCCAGCAGCTCGGGACAGTTAAGACTAAAGGAGTTCTTC TRBV5-6 . TRBD1 TRBJ2-1
CASSPDRDYGYTF TGTGCCAGCTCACCGGACAGGGACTATGGCTACACCTTC TRBV18 . TRBD1 TRBJ1-2
CASSDQANQPQHF TGTGCCAGCAGTGATCAGGCCAATCAGCCCCAGCATTTT TRBV6-1 once . TRBJ1-5
CASSLGRVTDTQYF TGCGCCAGCAGCTTGGGGCGGGTCACAGATACGCAGTATTTT TRBV5-1 . . TRBJ2-3
CASSRRTGGETQYF TGTGCCAGCAGCCGAAGGACAGGGGGAGAGACCCAGTACTTC TRBV3-1/TRBV3-2 . TRBD1 TRBJ2-5
CASRTRGSNEKLFF TGCGCCAGCAGGACTCGGGGTTCTAATGAAAAACTGTTTTTT TRBV10-1 . . TRBJ1-4
CASSQGEQGGYGYTF TGTGCCAGCAGCCAAGGGGAACAGGGGGGCTATGGCTACACCTTC TRBV4-2 . TRBD1 TRBJ1-2
CASSGSEPSKYF TGTGCCAGTAGTGGGAGTGAACCCTCCAAGTACTTC TRBV19 once . TRBJ2-5
CAISGNYRNQPQHF TGTGCCATCAGTGGAAATTACAGAAATCAGCCCCAGCATTTT TRBV10-3 once . TRBJ1-5
CASSELGTNYEQYF TGTGCCAGCAGTGAACTGGGGACAAACTACGAGCAGTACTTC TRBV6-1 . . TRBJ2-7
CASSATGAEETQYF TGTGCCAGCAGCGCAACTGGAGCGGAAGAGACCCAGTACTTC TRBV9 . . TRBJ2-5
CASSSPDRGSYEQYF TGTGCCAGCAGCTCCCCGGACAGGGGGTCGTACGAGCAGTACTTC TRBV7-9 . TRBD1 TRBJ2-7
CASTKQTGGEAFF TGCGCCAGCACTAAACAAACGGGGGGTGAAGCTTTCTTT TRBV10-1 . . TRBJ1-1
CASSKTGGEQFF TGTGCCAGCAGTAAGACAGGGGGTGAGCAGTTCTTC TRBV6-2/TRBV6-3 . TRBD1 TRBJ2-1
CATRLDSSYNSPLHF TGTGCCACCCGACTGGACAGCTCCTATAATTCACCCCTCCACTTT TRBV15 . . TRBJ1-6
CASSLRVVSNEQFF TGTGCCAGCAGCTTGCGGGTAGTTTCCAATGAGCAGTTCTTC TRBV7-9 . . TRBJ2-1
CASSTGGAAFGANVLTF TGTGCCAGCAGCACAGGGGGCGCGGCGTTTGGGGCCAACGTCCTGACTTTC TRBV7-9 once TRBD1 TRBJ2-6
CASKATTGPVQPQHF TGCGCCAGCAAGGCCACGACAGGGCCGGTTCAGCCCCAGCATTTT TRBV5-1 . TRBD1 TRBJ1-5
CSVGGDSFSYEQYF TGCAGCGTTGGGGGGGACAGCTTTTCCTACGAGCAGTACTTC TRBV29-1 once . TRBJ2-7
CASVRTGTDYNEQFF TGTGCCAGCGTACGAACCGGGACAGACTACAATGAGCAGTTCTTC TRBV6-5 . TRBD1 TRBJ2-1
CASSFGGRASEQFF TGTGCCAGCAGCTTCGGCGGGAGGGCCAGTGAGCAGTTCTTC TRBV5-6 . TRBD2 TRBJ2-1
CAWRVGSGSLEQYF TGTGCCTGGCGAGTAGGAAGCGGGAGCCTCGAGCAGTACTTC TRBV30 . TRBD2 TRBJ2-7
CASSRRYEKLFF TGTGCCAGCAGCCGGAGATACGAAAAACTGTTTTTT TRBV13 few . TRBJ1-4
CATSRDLLGSYGQRRYEQYF TGTGCCACCAGCAGAGATCTTTTAGGTTCGTATGGACAACGGAGATACGAGCAGTACTTC TRBV15 . . TRBJ2-7
CARSLEAGSNYGYTF TGTGCCAGAAGCTTGGAGGCAGGTTCTAACTATGGCTACACCTTC TRBV5-3 . . TRBJ1-2
CAISEAQTQYF TGTGCCATCAGTGAAGCCCAGACCCAGTACTTC TRBV10-3 . . TRBJ2-5
CASSEGRTGELFF TGTGCCAGCAGTGAAGGGCGGACCGGGGAGCTGTTTTTT TRBV2 . . TRBJ2-2
CASSQLGEKLFF TGTGCCAGCAGCCAACTCGGTGAAAAACTGTTTTTT TRBV4-2 . . TRBJ1-4
CASSLGQKYGYTF TGTGCCAGCAGCTTGGGACAGAAATATGGCTACACCTTC TRBV7-9 few TRBD1 TRBJ1-2
CASRGRERNEQFF TGTGCCAGCAGGGGGCGGGAGCGGAATGAGCAGTTCTTC TRBV7-8 . TRBD2 TRBJ2-1
CASSMGSNSNQPQHF TGTGCCAGTAGTATGGGCAGCAATAGCAATCAGCCCCAGCATTTT TRBV19 . . TRBJ1-5
CASSEQGPNQPQHF TGTGCCAGCAGTGAACAGGGGCCCAATCAGCCCCAGCATTTT TRBV2 . . TRBJ1-5
CASSAQGKSSYNEQFF TGTGCCAGCAGCGCACAGGGAAAAAGCTCCTACAATGAGCAGTTCTTC TRBV9 . . TRBJ2-1
CAIDPGAGYGYTF TGTGCCATCGATCCAGGGGCTGGTTATGGCTACACCTTC TRBV10-3 . . TRBJ1-2
CANRVGGANVLTF TGTGCCAACAGGGTCGGTGGGGCCAACGTCCTGACTTTC TRBV2 . . TRBJ2-6
CAISDGRGRPYEQYF TGTGCCATCAGTGACGGGCGGGGGCGCCCCTACGAGCAGTACTTC TRBV10-3 . . TRBJ2-7
CASSQGQGLREQYF TGTGCCAGCAGCCAAGGACAGGGACTGAGGGAGCAGTACTTC TRBV3-1/TRBV3-2 few . TRBJ2-7
CASSVSHNEQFF TGTGCCAGCAGTGTCTCCCACAATGAGCAGTTCTTC TRBV25-1 . . TRBJ2-1
CASSASGLGELFF TGTGCCAGCAGCGCTAGCGGACTTGGGGAGCTGTTTTTT TRBV9 . TRBD2 TRBJ2-2
CASRRQGNYGYTF TGTGCCAGCAGAAGACAGGGAAACTATGGCTACACCTTC TRBV12-3/TRBV12-4 . TRBD1 TRBJ1-2
CASSLVLLAGQGNTEAFF TGTGCCAGCAGCTTAGTATTACTCGCGGGACAGGGTAACACTGAAGCTTTCTTT TRBV7-2 . TRBD1 TRBJ1-1
CASSITGGNVNEQFF TGTGCCAGCAGCATAACAGGGGGCAACGTCAATGAGCAGTTCTTC TRBV7-8 . TRBD1 TRBJ2-1
CASSQFGRLHEQYF TGTGCCAGCAGTCAATTTGGGCGCCTCCACGAGCAGTACTTC TRBV28 . . TRBJ2-7
CASSEDRRDRGLYSPLHF TGTGCCAGCAGTGAAGATCGCCGGGACAGGGGGCTCTATTCACCCCTCCACTTT TRBV6-1 . TRBD1 TRBJ1-6
CASSGPGNQPQHF TGTGCCAGTAGTGGTCCCGGGAATCAGCCCCAGCATTTT TRBV19 . . TRBJ1-5
CASSVSSAYEQYF TGTGCCAGCAGCGTATCTTCGGCCTACGAGCAGTACTTC TRBV9 . . TRBJ2-7
CASSQGRDSTYEQYF TGCGCCAGCAGCCAAGGGCGGGACAGTACCTACGAGCAGTACTTC TRBV4-1 . . TRBJ2-7
CASSRLAGGATGELFF TGTGCCAGCAGTCGACTAGCGGGAGGGGCCACCGGGGAGCTGTTTTTT TRBV28 . TRBD2 TRBJ2-2
CASSQDLGGWNEQFF TGTGCCAGCAGCCAAGATCTTGGGGGGTGGAATGAGCAGTTCTTC TRBV14 few . TRBJ2-1
CASSLGGRAYEQYF TGTGCCAGCAGCTTGGGCGGGAGGGCTTACGAGCAGTACTTC TRBV6-5 . TRBD2 TRBJ2-7
CASRLARQKTNYGYTF TGTGCAAGTCGCTTAGCCCGACAGAAAACTAACTATGGCTACACCTTC TRBV12-2 . . TRBJ1-2
CSVEPGTGVYGYTF TGCAGCGTTGAGCCCGGGACAGGGGTTTATGGCTACACCTTC TRBV29-1 . TRBD1 TRBJ1-2